This T cell receptor (beta chain) comes out of a study of cytomegalovirus exposure and HLA in healthy donors. V dropped 5 bases and J dropped 5; count of bases not matched to a gene: 8. The CDR3 contains 15 residues. Germline lookup yields CDR1 MNHEY and CDR2 SVGAGI. Researchers ran the PCR with 60 Vbeta and 13 Jbeta primers. Some clones are missing from TCRdb's copy, which holds only in-frame ones; the method was immunoSEQ multiplex PCR. The sample contains over 100,000 clones, approximately 75% of which appear only once. This clone showed up just a few times. This clonotype originated in a man between 45 and 60 years old in good health and CMV-seropositive. This chain connects TRBV6-5 to TRBJ1-4; 7 bases fit TRBD1. Material for sequencing was PBMCs. CDR3 loop: CASSNKGQRNEKLFF. The CDR3 coding sequence is TGTGCCAGCAGTAACAAGGGACAGCGGAATGAAAAACTGTTTTTT.